This TCR beta chain was identified during a study of T cell responses to AZD1222 COVID-19 vaccine. Study-level results: Clonal diversity may have been underestimated in mostly white British donors. Spike-specific TCR breadth and depth both grew after two AZD1222 doses.

Germline CDR1 and CDR2: LGHNA and YSLEER. The CDR3 totals 16 residues. Produced via immunoSEQ multiplex PCR; TCRdb's table is partial and in-frame only. The sample contains about 150,000 clones, around 89% of which appear only once. Worth noting for this clone: The antigen is not known. The junction differs from germline at one of its ends, possibly a read error. The sample holds other DNA sequences that translate to the same CDR3.

The V call is TRBV4-3, the J call TRBJ2-7, with D unresolved. This TCR was recovered from an adult in good health. The specimen was peripheral blood, collected on day 0 of MenACWY control vaccination. CDR3: CASSQDSSHSRPEQYF. CDR3 DNA sequence: TGCGCCAGCAGCCAAGATTCCAGCCATAGCCGTCCCGAGCAATACTTC.